This T cell receptor beta chain was sequenced in a study of regulatory T cells in long-lasting Graves disease. Study-wide results and limits: Segments TRBV28, TRBJ1-2 and TRBJ2-5 showed preferential usage in persistent disease.

This CDR3 is 11 amino acids long. Germline CDR1 SNHLY, CDR2 FYNNEI. V lost 9 bases, J lost 3 bases, and 9 bases lay in between. At least ten counts were recorded for this clonotype. The antigen remains unidentified. Noted time point: persistent/refractory GD, antithyroid drugs over 5 years with positive TRAb. Following extraction of RNA from PBMCs, that RNA was used to make the TCR library. Assembly of TCR beta libraries relied on iRepertoire HTBI primers together with Arm-PCR of CDR3 regions. Authors' processing steps: Throughout the samples, researchers identified 50 to 75 TRBV and approximately 15 TRBJ segments. TCRdb re-called the multiplex PCR reads with MiXCR, one entry per CDR3 protein. In this record, the V and J calls reflect TCRdb's handling and not the investigators' own analysis. The table has some 370,000 distinct CDR3 sequences, about 23% seen once.

This sample comprised peripheral blood mononuclear cells (PBMCs), obtained when the disease was refractory, from a patient treated with antithyroid drugs. The V gene is TRBV2, the J gene TRBJ2-7, with a weak D call TRBD1 (6 bases). The clonotype was recovered from a middle-aged woman with Graves disease. CDR3 sequence reads: CASGQNYEQYF. CDR3 nucleotides: TGTGCCAGTGGACAGAACTACGAGCAGTACTTC.